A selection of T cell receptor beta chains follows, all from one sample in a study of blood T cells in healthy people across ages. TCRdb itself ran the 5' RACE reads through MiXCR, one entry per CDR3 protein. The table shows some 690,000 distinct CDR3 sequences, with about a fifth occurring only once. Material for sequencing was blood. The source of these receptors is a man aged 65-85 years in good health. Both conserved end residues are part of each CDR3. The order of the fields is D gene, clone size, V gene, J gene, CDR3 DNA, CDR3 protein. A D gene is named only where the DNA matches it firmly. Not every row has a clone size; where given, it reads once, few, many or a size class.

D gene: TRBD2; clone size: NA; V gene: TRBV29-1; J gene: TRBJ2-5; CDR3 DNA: TGCAGCGTTCGCGGACGGGGGGGAGAGACCCAGTGCTTC; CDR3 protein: CSVRGRGGETQCF
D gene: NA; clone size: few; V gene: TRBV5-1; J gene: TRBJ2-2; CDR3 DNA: TGCGCCAGCAGCTTGGACGGAAAGAACACCGGGGAGCTGTTTTTT; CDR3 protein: CASSLDGKNTGELFF
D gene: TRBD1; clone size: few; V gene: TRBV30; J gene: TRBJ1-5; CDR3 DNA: TGTGCCTGGAGTGGACCAGGGGGGTTCGGGAGCAATCAGCCCCAGCATTTT; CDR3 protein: CAWSGPGGFGSNQPQHF
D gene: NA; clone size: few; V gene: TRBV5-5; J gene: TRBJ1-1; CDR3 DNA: TGTGCCAGCAGCTTGCCGCCCCCGAACACTGAAGCTTTCTTT; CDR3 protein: CASSLPPPNTEAFF
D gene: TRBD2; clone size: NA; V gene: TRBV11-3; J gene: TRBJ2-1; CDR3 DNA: TGTGCCAGCAGCTTAGGGTTACTAGCGGGAGGAGAAAATGAGCAGTTCTTC; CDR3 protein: CASSLGLLAGGENEQFF
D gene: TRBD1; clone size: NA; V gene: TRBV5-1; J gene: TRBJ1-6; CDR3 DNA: TGCGCCAGCAGCTCCGGGACAGCCTATTCACCCCTCCACTTT; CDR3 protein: CASSSGTAYSPLHF
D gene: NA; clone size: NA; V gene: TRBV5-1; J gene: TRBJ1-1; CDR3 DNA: TGCGCCAGCAGCTTACGGGGGCGAGAAACTGAAGCTTTCTTT; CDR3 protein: CASSLRGRETEAFF
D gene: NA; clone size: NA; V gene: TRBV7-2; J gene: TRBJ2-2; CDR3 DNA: TGTGCCAGCAGCTTAGACGGAGGGACGAACACCGGGGAGCTGTTTTTT; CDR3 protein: CASSLDGGTNTGELFF
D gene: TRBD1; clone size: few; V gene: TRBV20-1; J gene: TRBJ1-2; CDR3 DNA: TGCAGTGCTAGCGGGGGACAGGGCTTTGGCTACACCTTC; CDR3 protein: CSASGGQGFGYTF
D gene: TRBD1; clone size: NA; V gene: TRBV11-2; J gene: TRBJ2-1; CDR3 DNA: TGTGCCAGCAGCTTAGTGGCGACAGGGGAGAAAAATGAGCAGTTCTTC; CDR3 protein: CASSLVATGEKNEQFF
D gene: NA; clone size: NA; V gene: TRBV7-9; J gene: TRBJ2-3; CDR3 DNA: TGTGCCAGCAGCCCTTCTTTGGGTACGCAGTATTTT; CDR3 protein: CASSPSLGTQYF
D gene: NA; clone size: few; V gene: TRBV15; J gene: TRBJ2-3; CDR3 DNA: TGTGCCACCAGCAGAGGCGACGGGGGTTATACAGATACGCAGTATTTT; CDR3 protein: CATSRGDGGYTDTQYF
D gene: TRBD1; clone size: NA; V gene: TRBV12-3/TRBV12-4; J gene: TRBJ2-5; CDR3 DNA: TGTGCCAGCAGTCACCGGGGACAGGGGATAGAGACCCAGTACTTC; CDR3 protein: CASSHRGQGIETQYF
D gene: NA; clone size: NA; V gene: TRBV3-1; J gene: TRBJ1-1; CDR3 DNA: TGTGCCAGCAGCCAACCTGCTCAATACAGGGTACCTGAAGCTTTCTTT; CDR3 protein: CASSQPAQYRVPEAFF
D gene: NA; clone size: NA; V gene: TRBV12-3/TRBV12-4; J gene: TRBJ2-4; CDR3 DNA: TGTGCCAGCAGCGCCCCGCGCGGTTGGAACATTCAGTACTTC; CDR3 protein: CASSAPRGWNIQYF
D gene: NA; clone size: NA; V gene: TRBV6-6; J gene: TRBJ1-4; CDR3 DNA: TGTGCCAGCAGTTACGGCCAGGGCCGCGTGGAAAAACTGTTTTTT; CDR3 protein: CASSYGQGRVEKLFF
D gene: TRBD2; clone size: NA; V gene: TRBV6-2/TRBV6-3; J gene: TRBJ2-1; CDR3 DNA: TGTGCCAGCAATCGACTAGCGGTATCCAATGAGCAGTTCTTC; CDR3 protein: CASNRLAVSNEQFF
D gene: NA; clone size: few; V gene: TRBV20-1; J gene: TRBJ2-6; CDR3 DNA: TGCAGTGCTAGAAATCGAGCCTCTGGGGCCAACGTCCTGACTTTC; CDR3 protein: CSARNRASGANVLTF
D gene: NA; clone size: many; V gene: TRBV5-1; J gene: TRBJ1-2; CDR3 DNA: TGTGCCAGCAGTTTGGGGCCCGATAACTATGGCTACACCTTC; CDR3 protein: CASSLGPDNYGYTF
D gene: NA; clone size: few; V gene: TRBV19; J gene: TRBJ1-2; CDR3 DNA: TGTGCCAGTAGTCGTACAGGAGAAAATGGCTACACCTTC; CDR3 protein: CASSRTGENGYTF
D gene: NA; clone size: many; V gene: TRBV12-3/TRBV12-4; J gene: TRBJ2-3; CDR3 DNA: TGTGCCAGCAGACCAGGGGCAGATACGCAGTATTTT; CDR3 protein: CASRPGADTQYF
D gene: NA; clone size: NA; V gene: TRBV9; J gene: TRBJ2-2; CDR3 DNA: TGTGCCAGCAGCGGAAGCAGAGGCGGCACCGGGGAGCTGTTTTTT; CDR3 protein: CASSGSRGGTGELFF
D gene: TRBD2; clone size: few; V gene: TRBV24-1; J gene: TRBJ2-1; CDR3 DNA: TGTGCCACCAGTGATCCGACTAGCGGGAGAAGGGATGAGCAGTTCTTC; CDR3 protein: CATSDPTSGRRDEQFF
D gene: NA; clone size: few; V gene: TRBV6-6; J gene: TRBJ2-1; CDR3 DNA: TGTGCCAGCAGGTCGCGCGGGGCCTCCTACAATGAGCAGTTCTTC; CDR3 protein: CASRSRGASYNEQFF
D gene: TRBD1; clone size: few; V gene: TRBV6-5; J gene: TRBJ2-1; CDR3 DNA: TGTGCCAGCAGTTTCGACAGGGGGAACAATGAGCAGTTCTTC; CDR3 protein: CASSFDRGNNEQFF
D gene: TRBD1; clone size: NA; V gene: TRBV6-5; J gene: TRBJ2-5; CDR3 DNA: TGTGCCAGCAGAGCGGGACAGGGTCCATCAGAGACCCAGTACTTC; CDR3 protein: CASRAGQGPSETQYF
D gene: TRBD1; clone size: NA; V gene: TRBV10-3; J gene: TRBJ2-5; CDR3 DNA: TGTGCCATCGCCGGACAGGGAGAGGGGACCCAGTACTTC; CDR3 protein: CAIAGQGEGTQYF
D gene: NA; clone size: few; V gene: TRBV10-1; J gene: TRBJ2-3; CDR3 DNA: TGCGCCAGCAGTGGGGGACCTAGCACAGATACGCAGTATTTT; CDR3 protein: CASSGGPSTDTQYF
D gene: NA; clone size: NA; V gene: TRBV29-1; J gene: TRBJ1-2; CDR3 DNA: TGCAGCGCAGCAAACAGGGTCTCTAACTATGGCTACACCTTC; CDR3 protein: CSAANRVSNYGYTF
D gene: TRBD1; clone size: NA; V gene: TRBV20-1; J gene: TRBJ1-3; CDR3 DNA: TGCAGTGCTAGGACAGGGGCGTCTGGAAACACCATATATTTT; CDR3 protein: CSARTGASGNTIYF
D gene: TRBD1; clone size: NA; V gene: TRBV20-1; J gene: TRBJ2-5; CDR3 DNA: TGCAGTAAGAAGAGGACAGGGGAGAGCGAGACCCAGTACTTC; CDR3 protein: CSKKRTGESETQYF
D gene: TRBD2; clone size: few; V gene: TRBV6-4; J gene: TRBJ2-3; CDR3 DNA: TGTGCCAGCAGTCGTAGCGGGAGGGTAACAGATACGCAGTATTTT; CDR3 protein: CASSRSGRVTDTQYF
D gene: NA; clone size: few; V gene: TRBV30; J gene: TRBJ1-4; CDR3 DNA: TGTGCCTGGAGTGTTAGTTTGGGTTCTAATGAAAAACTGTTTTTT; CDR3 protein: CAWSVSLGSNEKLFF
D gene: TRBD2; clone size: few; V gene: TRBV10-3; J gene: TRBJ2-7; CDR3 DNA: TGTGCCATCAGTCTAGCGGGAGACGAGCAGTACTTC; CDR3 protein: CAISLAGDEQYF
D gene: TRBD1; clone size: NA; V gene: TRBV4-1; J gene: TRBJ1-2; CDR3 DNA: TGCGCCAGCAGCCAAAACGAGGGACAGGGGGGCTATGGCTACACCTTC; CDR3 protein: CASSQNEGQGGYGYTF
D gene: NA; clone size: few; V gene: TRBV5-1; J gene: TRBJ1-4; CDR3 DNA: TGCGCCAGCAGCCTACTAGGGCCCCCTAATGAAAAACTGTTTTTT; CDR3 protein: CASSLLGPPNEKLFF
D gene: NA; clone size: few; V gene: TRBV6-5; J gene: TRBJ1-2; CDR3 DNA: TGTGCCAGCAGTTACCGCGGAGGGACTGGCTACACCTTC; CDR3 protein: CASSYRGGTGYTF